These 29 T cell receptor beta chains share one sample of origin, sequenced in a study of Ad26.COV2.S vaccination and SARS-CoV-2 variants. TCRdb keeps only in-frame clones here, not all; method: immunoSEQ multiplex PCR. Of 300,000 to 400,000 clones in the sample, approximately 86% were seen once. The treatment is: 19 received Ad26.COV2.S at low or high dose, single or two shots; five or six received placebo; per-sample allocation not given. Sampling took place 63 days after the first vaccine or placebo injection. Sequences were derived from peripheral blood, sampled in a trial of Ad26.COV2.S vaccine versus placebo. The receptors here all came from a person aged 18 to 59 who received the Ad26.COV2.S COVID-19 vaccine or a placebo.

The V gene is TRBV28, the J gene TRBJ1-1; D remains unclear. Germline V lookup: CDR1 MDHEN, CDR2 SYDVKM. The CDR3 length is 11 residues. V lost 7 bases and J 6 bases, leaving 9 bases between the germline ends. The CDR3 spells CASIVESEAFF. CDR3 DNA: TGTGCCAGCATCGTGGAATCTGAAGCTTTCTTT.

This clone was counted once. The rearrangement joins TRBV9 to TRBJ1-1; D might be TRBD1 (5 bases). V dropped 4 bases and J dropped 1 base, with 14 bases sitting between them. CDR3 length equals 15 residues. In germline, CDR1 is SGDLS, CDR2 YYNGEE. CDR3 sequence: CASSPAGTANTEAFF. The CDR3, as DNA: TGTGCCAGCAGCCCGGCTGGGACGGCGAACACTGAAGCTTTCTTT.

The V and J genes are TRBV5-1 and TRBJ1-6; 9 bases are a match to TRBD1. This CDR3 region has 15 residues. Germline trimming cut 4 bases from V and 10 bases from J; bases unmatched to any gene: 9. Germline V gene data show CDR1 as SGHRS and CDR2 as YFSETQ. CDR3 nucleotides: TGCGCCAGCAGCATGACAGGGGGGAAGGGGTCACCCCTCCACTTT. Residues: CASSMTGGKGSPLHF. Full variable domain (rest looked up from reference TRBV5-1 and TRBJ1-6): KAGVTQTPRYLIKTRGQQVTLSCSPISGHRSVSWYQQTPGQGLQFLFEYFSETQRNKGNFPGRFSGRQFSNSRSEMNVSTLELGDSALYLCASSMTGGKGSPLHFGNGTRLTVT.

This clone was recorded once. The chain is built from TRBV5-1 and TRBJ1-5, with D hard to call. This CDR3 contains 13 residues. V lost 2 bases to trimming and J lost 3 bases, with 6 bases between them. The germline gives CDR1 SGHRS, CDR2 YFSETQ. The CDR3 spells CASSLGSNQPQHF. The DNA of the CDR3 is TGCGCCAGCAGCTTAGGATCCAATCAGCCCCAGCATTTT.

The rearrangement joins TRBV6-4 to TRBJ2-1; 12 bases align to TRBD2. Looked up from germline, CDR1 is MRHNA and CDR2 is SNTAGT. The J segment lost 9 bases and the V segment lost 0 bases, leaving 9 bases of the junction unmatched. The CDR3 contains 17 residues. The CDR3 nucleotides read TGTGCCAGCAGTGACTCACTAGCGGGGGGCCCCAGGGGTGAGCAGTTCTTC. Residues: CASSDSLAGGPRGEQFF.

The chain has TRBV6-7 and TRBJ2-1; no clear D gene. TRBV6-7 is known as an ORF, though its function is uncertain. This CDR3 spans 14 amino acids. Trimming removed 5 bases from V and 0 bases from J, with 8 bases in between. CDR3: CASSLSGSYNEQFF. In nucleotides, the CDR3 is TGTGCCAGCAGTCTTTCGGGCTCCTACAATGAGCAGTTCTTC.

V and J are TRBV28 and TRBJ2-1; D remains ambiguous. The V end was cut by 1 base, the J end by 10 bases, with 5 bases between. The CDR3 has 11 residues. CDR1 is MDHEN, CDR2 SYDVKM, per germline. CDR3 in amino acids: CASSLFREQFF. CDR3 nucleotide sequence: TGTGCCAGCAGTTTATTCAGGGAGCAGTTCTTC.

CDR3 protein: CASSGEVQETQYF. CDR3 in DNA: TGCGCCAGCAGCGGGGAAGTACAAGAGACCCAGTACTTC. The chain combines TRBV5-1 with TRBJ2-5, with D unresolved. This CDR3 spans 13 amino acids. V lost 4 bases, J lost 2 bases, and 9 bases lay in between. From germline, CDR1 is SGHRS and CDR2 YFSETQ.

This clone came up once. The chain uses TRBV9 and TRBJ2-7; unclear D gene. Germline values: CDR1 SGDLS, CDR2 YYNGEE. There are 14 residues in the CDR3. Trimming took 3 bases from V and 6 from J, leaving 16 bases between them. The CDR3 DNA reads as TGTGCCAGCAGCGCTACCGGGCAGGTCCTCGAGCAGTACTTC. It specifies CASSATGQVLEQYF.

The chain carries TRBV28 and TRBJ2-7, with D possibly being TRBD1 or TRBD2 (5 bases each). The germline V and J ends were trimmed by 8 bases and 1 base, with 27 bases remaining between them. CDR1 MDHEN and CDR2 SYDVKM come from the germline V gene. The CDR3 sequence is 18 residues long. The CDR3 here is CASPPAQGEPAGSYEQYF. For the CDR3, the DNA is TGTGCCAGCCCCCCGGCGCAGGGAGAACCCGCTGGGTCCTACGAGCAGTACTTC.

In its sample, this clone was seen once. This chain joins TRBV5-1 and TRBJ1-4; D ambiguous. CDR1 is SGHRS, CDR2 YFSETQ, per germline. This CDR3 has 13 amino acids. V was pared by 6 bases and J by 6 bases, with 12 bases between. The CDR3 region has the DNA TGCGCCAGCAAAGAATTAACGGATGAAAAACTGTTTTTT. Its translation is CASKELTDEKLFF.

The CDR3 DNA sequence: TGTGCCAGTAGTATAGATCGACGGCTCGGTCAGCCCCAGCATTTT. This translates into CASSIDRRLGQPQHF. The chain links TRBV19 to TRBJ1-5; D is uncertain. This CDR3 comprises 15 residues. Trimming cost V 0 bases and J 6 bases, with 12 bases left between them. In germline, CDR1 is LNHDA, CDR2 SQIVND (reference sequence). Looking up the rest from reference TRBV19 and TRBJ1-5 gives the full variable domain: DGGITQSPKYLFRKEGQNVTLSCEQNLNHDAMYWYRQDPGQGLRLIYYSQIVNDFQKGDIAEGYSVSREKKESFPLTVTSAQKNPTAFYLCASSIDRRLGQPQHFGDGTRLSIL.

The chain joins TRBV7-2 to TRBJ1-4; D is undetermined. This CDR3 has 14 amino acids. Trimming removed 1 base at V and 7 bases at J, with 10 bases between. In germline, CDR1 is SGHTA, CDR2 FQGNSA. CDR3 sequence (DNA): TGTGCCAGCAGCTTAGGCGGGAGGAGTGAAAAACTGTTTTTT. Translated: CASSLGGRSEKLFF.

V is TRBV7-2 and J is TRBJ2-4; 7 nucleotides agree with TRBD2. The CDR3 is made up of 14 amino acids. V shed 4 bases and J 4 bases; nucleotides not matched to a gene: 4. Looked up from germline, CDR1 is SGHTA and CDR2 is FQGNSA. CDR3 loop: CASSSQGLKNIQYF. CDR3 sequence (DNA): TGTGCCAGCAGCTCCCAGGGACTAAAAAACATTCAGTACTTC. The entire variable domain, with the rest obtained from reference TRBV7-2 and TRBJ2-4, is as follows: GAGVSQSPSNKVTEKGKDVELRCDPISGHTALYWYRQSLGQGLEFLIYFQGNSAPDKSGLPSDRFSAERTGGSVSTLTIQRTQQEDSAVYLCASSSQGLKNIQYFGAGTRLSVL.

For the CDR3, the DNA is TGTGCCAGCAGCCCTTTAAGGGGGCAATACACCGGGGAGCTGTTTTTT. Protein product: CASSPLRGQYTGELFF. The chain has TRBV7-9 and TRBJ2-2, with 7 positions matching TRBD1. J gave up 3 bases and V 5 bases, and 9 bases lay outside the gene matches. Looked up from germline, CDR1 is SEHNR and CDR2 is FQNEAQ (reference sequence). The CDR3 runs 16 residues.

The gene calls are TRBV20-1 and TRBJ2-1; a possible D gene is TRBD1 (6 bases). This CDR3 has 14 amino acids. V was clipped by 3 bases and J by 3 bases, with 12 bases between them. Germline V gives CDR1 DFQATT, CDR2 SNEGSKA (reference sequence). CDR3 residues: CSASPTGFYNEQFF. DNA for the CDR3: TGCAGTGCTAGTCCAACAGGGTTCTACAATGAGCAGTTCTTC.

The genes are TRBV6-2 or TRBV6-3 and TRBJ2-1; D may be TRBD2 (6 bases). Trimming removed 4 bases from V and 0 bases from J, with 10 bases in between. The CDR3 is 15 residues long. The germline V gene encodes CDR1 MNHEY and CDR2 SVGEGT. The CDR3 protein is CASSLTSPSYNEQFF. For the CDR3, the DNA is TGTGCCAGCAGTTTGACTAGTCCCTCCTACAATGAGCAGTTCTTC.

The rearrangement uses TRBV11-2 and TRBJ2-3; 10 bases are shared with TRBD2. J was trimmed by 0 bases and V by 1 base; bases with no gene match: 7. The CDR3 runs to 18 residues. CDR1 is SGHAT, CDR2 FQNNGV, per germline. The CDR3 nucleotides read TGTGCCAGCAGCTTAGTACTAGCGGGGTTTTCTAGCACAGATACGCAGTATTTT. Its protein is CASSLVLAGFSSTDTQYF.

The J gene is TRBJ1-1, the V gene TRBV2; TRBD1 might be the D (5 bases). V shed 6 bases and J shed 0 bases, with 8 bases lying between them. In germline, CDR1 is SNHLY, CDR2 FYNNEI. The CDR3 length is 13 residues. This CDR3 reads CASRLTVNTEAFF. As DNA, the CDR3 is TGTGCCAGCAGACTGACAGTGAACACTGAAGCTTTCTTT.

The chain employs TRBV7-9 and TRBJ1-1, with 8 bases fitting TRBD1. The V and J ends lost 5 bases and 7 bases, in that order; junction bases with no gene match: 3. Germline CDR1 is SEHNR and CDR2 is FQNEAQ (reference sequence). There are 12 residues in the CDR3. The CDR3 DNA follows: TGTGCCAGCAGCGGGGGGACAGGTGAAGCTTTCTTT. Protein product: CASSGGTGEAFF.

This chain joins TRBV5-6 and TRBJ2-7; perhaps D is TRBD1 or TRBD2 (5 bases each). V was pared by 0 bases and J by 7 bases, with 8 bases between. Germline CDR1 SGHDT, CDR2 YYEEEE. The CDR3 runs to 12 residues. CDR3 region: CASSLDWGEQYF. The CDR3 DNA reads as TGTGCCAGCAGCTTGGATTGGGGGGAGCAGTACTTC.

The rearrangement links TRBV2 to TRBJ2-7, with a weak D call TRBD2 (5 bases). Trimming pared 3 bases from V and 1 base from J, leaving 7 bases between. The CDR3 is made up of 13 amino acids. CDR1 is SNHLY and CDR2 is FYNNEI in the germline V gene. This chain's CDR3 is CASSDGDSYEQYF. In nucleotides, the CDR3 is TGTGCCAGCAGTGACGGGGATTCCTACGAGCAGTACTTC. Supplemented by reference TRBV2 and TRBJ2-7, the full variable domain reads EPEVTQTPSHQVTQMGQEVILRCVPISNHLYFYWYRQILGQKVEFLVSFYNNEISEKSEIFDDQFSVERPDGSNFTLKIRSTKLEDSAMYFCASSDGDSYEQYFGPGTRLTVT.

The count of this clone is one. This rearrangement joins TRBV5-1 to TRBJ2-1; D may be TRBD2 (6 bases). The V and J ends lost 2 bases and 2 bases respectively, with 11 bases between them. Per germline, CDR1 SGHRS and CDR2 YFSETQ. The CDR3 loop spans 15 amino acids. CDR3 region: CASSFGSGTYNEQFF. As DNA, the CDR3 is TGCGCCAGCAGCTTCGGTAGCGGAACCTACAATGAGCAGTTCTTC.

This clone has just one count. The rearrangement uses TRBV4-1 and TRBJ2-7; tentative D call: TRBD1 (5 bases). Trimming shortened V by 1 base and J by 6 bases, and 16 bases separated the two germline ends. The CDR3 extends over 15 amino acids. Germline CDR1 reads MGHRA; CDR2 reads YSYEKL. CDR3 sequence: CASSQVPPGRGEQYF. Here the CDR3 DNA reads TGCGCCAGCAGCCAAGTTCCGCCAGGGCGAGGCGAGCAGTACTTC.

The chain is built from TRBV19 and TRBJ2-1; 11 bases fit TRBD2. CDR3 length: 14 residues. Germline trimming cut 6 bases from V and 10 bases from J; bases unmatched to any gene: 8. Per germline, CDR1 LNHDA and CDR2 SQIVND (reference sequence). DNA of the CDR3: TGTGCCAGTAGGGGGACTAGCGGCCAGGGAGAGCAGTTCTTC. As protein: CASRGTSGQGEQFF.

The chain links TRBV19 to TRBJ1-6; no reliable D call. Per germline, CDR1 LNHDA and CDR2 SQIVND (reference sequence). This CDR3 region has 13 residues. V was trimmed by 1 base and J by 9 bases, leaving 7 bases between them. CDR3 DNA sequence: TGTGCCAGTAGTATAGGCAGGACTTCACCCCTCCACTTT. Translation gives CASSIGRTSPLHF.

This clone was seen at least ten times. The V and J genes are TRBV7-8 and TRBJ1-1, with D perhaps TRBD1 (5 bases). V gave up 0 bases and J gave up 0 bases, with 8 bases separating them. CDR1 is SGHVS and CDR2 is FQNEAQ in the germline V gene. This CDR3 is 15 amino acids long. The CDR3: CASSLAGGVNTEAFF. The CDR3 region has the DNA TGTGCCAGCAGCTTAGCCGGGGGAGTGAACACTGAAGCTTTCTTT.

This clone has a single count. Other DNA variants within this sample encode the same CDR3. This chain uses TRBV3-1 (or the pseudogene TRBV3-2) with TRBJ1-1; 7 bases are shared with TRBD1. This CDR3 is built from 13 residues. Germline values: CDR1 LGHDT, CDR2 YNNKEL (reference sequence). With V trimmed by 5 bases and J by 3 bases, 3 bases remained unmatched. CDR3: CASSYQGDTEAFF. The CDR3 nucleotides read TGTGCCAGCAGCTACCAGGGGGACACTGAAGCTTTCTTT.

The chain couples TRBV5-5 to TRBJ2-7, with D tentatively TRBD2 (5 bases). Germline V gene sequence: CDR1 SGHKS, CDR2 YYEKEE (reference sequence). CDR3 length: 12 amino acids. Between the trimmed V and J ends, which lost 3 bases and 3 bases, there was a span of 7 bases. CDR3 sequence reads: CASSWELYEQYF. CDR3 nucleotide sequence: TGTGCCAGCAGCTGGGAGCTCTACGAGCAGTACTTC.